Presented here are 5 T cell receptor beta chains from one specimen sequenced in a study of cytomegalovirus exposure and HLA in healthy donors. The study ran its PCR with 60 Vbeta and 13 Jbeta primers. Some clones are missing from TCRdb's copy, which holds only in-frame ones; the method was immunoSEQ multiplex PCR. In the table there are about 130,000 clones, around 85% of which are singletons. Sequencing was performed on PBMCs. Every receptor here comes from a boy younger than 18 in good health and CMV-seronegative.

The chain recombines TRBV6-6 with TRBJ1-2; TRBD1 matches 9 bases. The CDR3 loop spans 15 amino acids. Trimming at V came to 5 bases and at J to 7 bases, leaving 11 bases not matched to a gene. The germline V gene encodes CDR1 MNHNY and CDR2 SVGAGI (reference sequence). The CDR3: CASSDGQGRGGGYTF. CDR3 in DNA: TGTGCCAGCAGTGATGGACAGGGGCGAGGTGGTGGCTACACCTTC.

The sample holds one count of this clone. The chain recombines TRBV30 with TRBJ1-5; 7 bases fit TRBD1. The CDR3 runs 15 residues. V dropped 2 bases and J dropped 4; count of bases not matched to a gene: 8. The germline V gene encodes CDR1 GTSNPN and CDR2 SVGIG (reference sequence). CDR3 sequence (DNA): TGTGCCTGGAGTTTGGGACAGACGGTTAATCAGCCCCAGCATTTT. This sequence encodes CAWSLGQTVNQPQHF.

The chain recombines TRBV29-1 with TRBJ2-2; maybe TRBD2 (5 bases). V lost 3 bases and J 1 base, leaving 6 bases between the germline ends. Germline V lookup: CDR1 SQVTM, CDR2 ANQGSEA. CDR3 length: 13 amino acids. The CDR3: CSVDRGNTGELFF. CDR3 DNA sequence: TGCAGCGTTGATCGGGGGAACACCGGGGAGCTGTTTTTT.

The genes are TRBV6-5 and TRBJ1-5; perhaps TRBD1 as D (6 bases). Looked up from germline, CDR1 is MNHEY and CDR2 is SVGAGI. Trimming shortened V by 4 bases and J by 7 bases, and 14 bases separated the two germline ends. The CDR3 is 14 residues long. CDR3 amino acids: CASSLAKRGQPQHF. In nucleotides, the CDR3 is TGTGCCAGCAGTTTAGCCAAGAGGGGGCAGCCCCAGCATTTT.

This sequence joins TRBV10-3 and TRBJ1-5, with 7 bases aligning to TRBD1. The CDR3 sequence is 15 residues long. The ends lost 2 bases at V and 4 bases at J; junction bases unmatched: 5. Germline V gene sequence: CDR1 ENHRY, CDR2 SYGVKD. The DNA for the CDR3 is TGTGCCATCAGTGAGACAGGGGTAGGAAATCAGCCCCAGCATTTT. It encodes CAISETGVGNQPQHF.